Shown below are 16 T cell receptor beta chains from a single sample sequenced in a study of blood T cell repertoires in COVID-19. TCRdb keeps only in-frame clones here, not all; method: immunoSEQ multiplex PCR. The sample includes approximately 230,000 clones, around four fifths of them seen just once. The specimen was PBMCs or T cells enriched from blood (not recorded which). These receptors were collected from a middle-aged man who had recovered from COVID-19.

This chain connects TRBV5-1 to TRBJ1-1; no firm D call. V was clipped by 5 bases and J by 4 bases, with 18 bases between them. The CDR3 runs 15 residues. The germline gives CDR1 SGHRS, CDR2 YFSETQ. CDR3 DNA: TGCGCCAGCAGTCGAAGTCGGGGAGGGAGCACTGAAGCTTTCTTT. This translates into CASSRSRGGSTEAFF.

The gene calls are TRBV5-1 and TRBJ2-1; 7 nucleotides match TRBD2. V was clipped by 2 bases and J by 4 bases; unmatched bases: 6. The germline V gene has CDR1 SGHRS and CDR2 YFSETQ. This CDR3 is 15 amino acids long. The CDR3 protein is CASSFLAGAYNEQFF. The CDR3 DNA follows: TGCGCCAGCAGCTTTCTCGCGGGAGCGTACAATGAGCAGTTCTTC.

CDR3 protein: CASSEGLAGGSDTQYF. The CDR3 DNA sequence: TGTGCCAGCAGTGAAGGACTAGCGGGAGGATCAGATACGCAGTATTTT. The chain has TRBV6-1 and TRBJ2-3, with TRBD2 matching 13 bases. CDR3 length equals 16 residues. V dropped 1 base and J dropped 4; count of bases not matched to a gene: 2. Germline-derived CDR1 and CDR2 are MNHNS and SASEGT.

V is TRBV11-3 and J is TRBJ2-3; no reliable D call. The CDR3 has 14 residues. Germline V gene data show CDR1 as SGHNT and CDR2 as YENEEA. The V and J ends lost 5 bases and 4 bases respectively, with 13 bases between them. CDR3 loop: CASSLPGEADTQYF. The CDR3, as DNA: TGTGCCAGCAGCCTTCCCGGAGAGGCAGATACGCAGTATTTT. Combining the CDR3 with reference TRBV11-3 and TRBJ2-3 gives the whole variable domain EAGVVQSPRYKIIEKKQPVAFWCNPISGHNTLYWYLQNLGQGPELLIRYENEEAVDDSQLPKDRFSAERLKGVDSTLKIQPAELGDSAVYLCASSLPGEADTQYFGPGTRLTVL.

This clone was counted only a few times. The J gene is TRBJ1-6, the V gene TRBV3-1 (or the pseudogene TRBV3-2); D is perhaps TRBD1 (5 bases). The V end lost 1 base, the J end lost 6 bases, and 10 bases lay between the germline ends. Germline V gene lookup returns CDR1 LGHDT and CDR2 YNNKEL (reference sequence). This CDR3 is built from 15 residues. The CDR3: CASSQAVGANSPLHF. DNA for the CDR3: TGTGCCAGCAGCCAAGCCGTAGGGGCTAATTCACCCCTCCACTTT.

V gene TRBV4-3 combines with J gene TRBJ2-1, with a weak D call TRBD1 (7 bases). The V gene's germline CDR1 is LGHNA and CDR2 YSLEER. V was cut by 4 bases and J by 6 bases, with 13 bases left in between. The CDR3 extends over 14 amino acids. The CDR3 here is CASSRNRGGNEQFF. Written as DNA, the CDR3 is TGCGCCAGCAGCCGGAACAGGGGAGGCAATGAGCAGTTCTTC.

The J gene is TRBJ2-1, the V gene TRBV7-6, with 9 bases matching TRBD2. The CDR3 contains 13 residues. CDR1 SGHVS and CDR2 FNYEAQ come from the germline V gene. Losses at the gene ends were 5 bases for V and 15 bases for J; bases not matched to a gene: 11. The CDR3 DNA is TGTGCCAGCAGCCTTAGCGGGGGACCAAAGGTGTTCTTC. It is translated as CASSLSGGPKVFF.

This clone was observed a handful of times. The V and J genes are TRBV5-1 and TRBJ1-4; the match to TRBD1 covers 10 bases. The CDR3 contains 14 residues. Germline CDR1 and CDR2: SGHRS and YFSETQ. J gave up 6 bases and V 3 bases, and 2 bases lay outside the gene matches. The CDR3 region is CASSSGQGYEKLFF. The CDR3 region has the DNA TGCGCCAGCAGCTCGGGACAGGGGTATGAAAAACTGTTTTTT.

The chain employs TRBV27 and TRBJ1-3; D remains unclear. The V end lost 5 bases, the J end lost 0 bases, and 8 bases lay between the germline ends. This CDR3 has 14 amino acids. Per the germline V gene, CDR1 is MNHEY and CDR2 is SMNVEV (reference sequence). The CDR3 DNA reads as TGTGCCAGCAGTCCTCAGGCCTCTGGAAACACCATATATTTT. Its protein is CASSPQASGNTIYF.

The chain links TRBV10-3 to TRBJ2-1; 7 nucleotides agree with TRBD1. Germline values: CDR1 ENHRY, CDR2 SYGVKD. J was trimmed by 4 bases and V by 9 bases; bases with no gene match: 12. The CDR3 has 15 amino acids. Written as DNA, the CDR3 is TGTGCCATATCATATCCGGGACAGCAATACAATGAGCAGTTCTTC. Translating gives CAISYPGQQYNEQFF.

V and J are TRBV15 and TRBJ1-2, with D possibly TRBD1 on 5 matching bases. This CDR3 region has 12 residues. CDR1 is LNHNV, CDR2 YYDKDF, per germline (reference sequence). With 4 bases removed from V and 8 bases from J, the gap between germline ends came to 11 bases. CDR3 protein: CATSTRDSGYTF. The DNA for the CDR3 is TGTGCCACCAGCACCCGGGACTCAGGCTACACCTTC.

This chain connects TRBV11-3 to TRBJ2-2; D remains ambiguous. CDR1 and CDR2 from the germline V gene are SGHNT and YENEEA. The CDR3 consists of 16 residues. V shed 1 base and J shed 0 bases, with 9 bases lying between them. This chain's CDR3 is CASSLAFYANTGELFF. CDR3 bases: TGTGCCAGCAGCTTAGCCTTCTACGCGAACACCGGGGAGCTGTTTTTT.

The chain combines TRBV25-1 with TRBJ1-3; D is unresolved. CDR1 MGHDK and CDR2 SYGVNS come from the germline V gene. CDR3 size: 14 residues. Trimming took off 2 bases at V and 1 base at J, with 6 bases between the two ends. In DNA form, the CDR3 reads TGTGCCAGCAGTGAAACTGCATCTGGAAACACCATATATTTT. This gives the protein CASSETASGNTIYF.

The V call is TRBV27, the J call TRBJ1-2; TRBD1 matches at 12 bases. V lost 7 bases and J lost 8; bases outside the gene matches: 11. From germline, CDR1 is MNHEY and CDR2 SMNVEV (reference sequence). CDR3 length: 15 residues. The CDR3 DNA reads TGTGCCAGCACCACGGGACAGGGGGCCAATCTAGGCTACACCTTC. Translating it yields CASTTGQGANLGYTF.

The rearrangement joins TRBV2 to TRBJ2-7; 9 positions match TRBD2. Germline CDR1 reads SNHLY; CDR2 reads FYNNEI. The CDR3 runs to 14 residues. J lost 0 bases, V lost 6 bases, and 3 bases had no gene match. CDR3 DNA sequence: TGTGCCAGCAGACTAGCGGGTATCTCCTACGAGCAGTACTTC. This codes for CASRLAGISYEQYF.

The chain is built from TRBV6-1 and TRBJ2-2; 8 nucleotides align to TRBD2. V was clipped by 0 bases and J by 4 bases; unmatched bases: 4. Germline CDR1 reads MNHNS; CDR2 reads SASEGT. The CDR3 loop spans 16 amino acids. The CDR3 here is CASSEALTSATGELFF. CDR3 bases: TGTGCCAGCAGTGAAGCCCTGACTAGCGCCACCGGGGAGCTGTTTTTT.